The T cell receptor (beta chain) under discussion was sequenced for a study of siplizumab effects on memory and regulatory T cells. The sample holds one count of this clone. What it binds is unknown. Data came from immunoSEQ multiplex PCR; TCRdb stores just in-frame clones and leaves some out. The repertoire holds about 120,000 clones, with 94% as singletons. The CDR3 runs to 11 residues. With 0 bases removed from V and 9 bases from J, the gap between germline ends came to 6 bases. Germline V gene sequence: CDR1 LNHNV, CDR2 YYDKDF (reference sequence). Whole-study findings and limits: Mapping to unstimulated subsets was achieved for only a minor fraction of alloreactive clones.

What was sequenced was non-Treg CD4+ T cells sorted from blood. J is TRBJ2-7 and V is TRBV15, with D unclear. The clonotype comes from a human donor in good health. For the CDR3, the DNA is TGTGCCACCAGCAGAGAAACGGGGCAGTACTTC. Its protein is CATSRETGQYF. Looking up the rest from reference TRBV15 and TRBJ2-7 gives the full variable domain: DAMVIQNPRYQVTQFGKPVTLSCSQTLNHNVMYWYQQKSSQAPKLLFHYYDKDFNNEADTPDNFQSRRPNTSFCFLDIRSPGLGDTAMYLCATSRETGQYFGPGTRLTVT.